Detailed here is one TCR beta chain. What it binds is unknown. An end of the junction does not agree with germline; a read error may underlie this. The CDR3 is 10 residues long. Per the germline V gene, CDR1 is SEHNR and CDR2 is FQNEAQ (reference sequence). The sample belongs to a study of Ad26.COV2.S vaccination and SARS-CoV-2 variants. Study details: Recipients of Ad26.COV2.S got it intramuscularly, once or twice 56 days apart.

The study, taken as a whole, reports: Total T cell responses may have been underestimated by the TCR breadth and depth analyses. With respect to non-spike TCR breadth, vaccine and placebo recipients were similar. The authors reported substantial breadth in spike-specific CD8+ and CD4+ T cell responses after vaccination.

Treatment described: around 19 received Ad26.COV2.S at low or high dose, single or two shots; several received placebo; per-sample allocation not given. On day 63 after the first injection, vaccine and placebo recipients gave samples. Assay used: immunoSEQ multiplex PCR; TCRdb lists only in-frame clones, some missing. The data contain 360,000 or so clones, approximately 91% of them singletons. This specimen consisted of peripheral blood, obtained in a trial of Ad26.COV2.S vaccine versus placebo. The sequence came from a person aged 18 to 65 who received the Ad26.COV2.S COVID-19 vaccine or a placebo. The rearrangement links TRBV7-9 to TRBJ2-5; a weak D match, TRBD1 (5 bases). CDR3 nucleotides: TGTGCCAGCAGCTTAGAAGCAGGGAACTTC. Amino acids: CASSLEAGNF.